This T cell receptor (beta chain) comes out of a study of graft-versus-host responses after intestinal transplantation. Notes on the study in general: Within the allografts of patients who had graft-donor T cell macrochimerism, graft-versus-host to host-versus-graft clonal ratios were high.

Turning to this clone: What it binds is unknown.

TCRdb's table, derived via immunoSEQ multiplex PCR, lists solely in-frame clones and lacks some. This table holds tens of thousands of clones, about 95% found once. The CDR3 spans 13 residues. Germline loops: CDR1 MNHEY, CDR2 SMNVEV (reference sequence). V lost 2 bases, J lost 5 bases, and 1 base stayed unmatched. This chain uses TRBV27 with TRBJ1-1, with 8 nucleotides matching TRBD1. The receptor was derived from a human donor who was the organ donor for an intestinal transplant. The material was unstimulated CD8+ T cells sorted from spleen or lymph node cells, obtained before transplant. CDR3 bases: TGTGCCAGCAGTTTAACAGGGGGTACTGAAGCTTTCTTT. As protein: CASSLTGGTEAFF.